These 15 T cell receptor beta chains share one sample of origin, sequenced in a study of T-cell reconstitution after alpha-beta-depleted transplantation in children. As it was prepared, the TCRbeta library received unique molecular identifiers. TCRdb re-analysed the PCR reads in MiXCR, keeping a single row per CDR3 protein. The profile shows 500,000 to 750,000 distinct CDR3 sequences, roughly 13% of them singletons. Source: PBMCs, mostly from graft donor cells, taken 360 days after TCRalphabeta/CD19-depleted stem cell transplant. The receptors were gathered from a male patient younger than 18 who had a stem cell transplant for acute myeloid leukemia, so the T cells may come from the graft donor.

V is TRBV15 and J is TRBJ2-3, with unresolved D. This CDR3 is built from 14 residues. CDR1 is LNHNV and CDR2 is YYDKDF in the germline V gene (reference sequence). Trimming took off 0 bases at V and 9 bases at J, with 13 bases between the two ends. The CDR3 DNA follows: TGTGCCACCAGCAGAGATTTTGGTAAAGGCACGCAGTATTTT. Amino acids: CATSRDFGKGTQYF.

This clonotype was recorded many times. This chain joins TRBV29-1 and TRBJ2-1, with no clear D. V lost 7 bases and J lost 9, with 10 bases in between. CDR1 is SQVTM and CDR2 is ANQGSEA in the germline V gene. The CDR3 runs to 10 residues. The CDR3 region is CSAELGEQFF. The CDR3 nucleotides read TGCAGCGCGGAACTTGGTGAGCAGTTCTTC.

This clonotype was detected a few times. This may be a read error, as it is one base from a much larger clone. This sequence joins TRBV7-2 and TRBJ1-4, with D maybe TRBD1 (6 bases). V was shortened by 2 bases and J by 9 bases, with 16 bases between the two germline ends. The CDR3 loop spans 15 amino acids. Germline lookup yields CDR1 SGHTA and CDR2 FQGNSA. This CDR3 is CASSLLGAMGKKLFF. The CDR3 nucleotides read TGTGCCAGCAGCTTACTGGGGGCGATGGGTAAAAAACTGTTTTTT.

The chain links TRBV4-2 to TRBJ2-3, with D possibly being TRBD2 (5 bases). In germline, CDR1 is LGHNA, CDR2 YNFKEQ. CDR3 length equals 16 residues. Trimming took off 0 bases at V and 6 bases at J, with 16 bases between the two ends. The CDR3 coding sequence is TGTGCCAGCAGCCAAGAGTCAAGAAGGGTAGCGGATACGCAGTATTTT. Protein sequence: CASSQESRRVADTQYF.

This clonotype was recorded many times. The chain is built from TRBV29-1 and TRBJ2-7, with D perhaps matching TRBD1 (5 bases). The CDR3 has 12 residues. V lost 4 bases and J 3 bases, leaving 10 bases between the germline ends. The germline V gene encodes CDR1 SQVTM and CDR2 ANQGSEA. The CDR3 sequence is CSVVLQGYEQYF. The CDR3 DNA reads TGCAGCGTTGTTCTCCAGGGCTACGAGCAGTACTTC.

This clonotype was observed many times. The chain links TRBV15 to TRBJ2-1; 7 nucleotides align to TRBD2. The CDR3 contains 15 residues. The germline V gene encodes CDR1 LNHNV and CDR2 YYDKDF (reference sequence). The V and J ends lost 0 bases and 2 bases, in that order; junction bases with no gene match: 1. The CDR3 here is CATSREGTTYNEQFF. CDR3 sequence (DNA): TGTGCCACCAGCAGAGAAGGGACTACCTACAATGAGCAGTTCTTC.

The chain uses TRBV20-1 and TRBJ2-1; 11 nucleotides agree with TRBD2. From germline, CDR1 is DFQATT and CDR2 SNEGSKA (reference sequence). CDR3 length: 14 amino acids. Trimming cost V 5 bases and J 6 bases; bases outside gene matches: 6. CDR3 amino acids: CSALTSGSFNEQFF. CDR3 DNA: TGCAGTGCTTTAACTAGCGGGAGCTTCAATGAGCAGTTCTTC.

This clonotype has only a few counts. This chain joins TRBV20-1 and TRBJ2-2, with D maybe TRBD2 (7 bases). The ends were cut back, 5 bases at V and 5 bases at J, with 18 bases in the middle. CDR1 is DFQATT and CDR2 is SNEGSKA in the germline V gene (reference sequence). This CDR3 comprises 15 residues. The DNA of the CDR3 is TGCAGTGCTCCGACTAGGGGGAGGGGGACCGGGGAGCTGTTTTTT. It yields the protein CSAPTRGRGTGELFF.

The chain is built from TRBV7-2 and TRBJ2-7, with TRBD2 identical over 7 bases. With 3 bases clipped from V and 1 base from J, the junction kept 6 bases outside the gene matches. CDR1 SGHTA and CDR2 FQGNSA come from the germline V gene. The CDR3 totals 15 residues. CDR3 bases: TGTGCCAGCAGCTTTGGCGGGAGTAGATCCTACGAGCAGTACTTC. This sequence encodes CASSFGGSRSYEQYF.

The chain has TRBV3-1 and TRBJ2-7; D not resolved. This CDR3 is built from 13 residues. Germline-derived CDR1 and CDR2 are LGHDT and YNNKEL (reference sequence). Trimming removed 7 bases at V and 0 bases at J, with 10 bases between. CDR3 residues: CASTNPPSYEQYF. The CDR3 DNA reads as TGTGCCAGCACAAACCCCCCCTCCTACGAGCAGTACTTC.

The chain combines TRBV20-1 with TRBJ2-1; 9 nucleotides match TRBD2. J lost 1 base, V lost 4 bases, and 8 bases had no gene match. There are 16 residues in the CDR3. Germline V gene lookup returns CDR1 DFQATT and CDR2 SNEGSKA (reference sequence). CDR3 in amino acids: CSAKGSLAGSYNEQFF. The CDR3 DNA is TGCAGTGCTAAGGGTTCTCTAGCGGGGTCCTACAATGAGCAGTTCTTC.

This clonotype has ten or more counts. V and J are TRBV28 and TRBJ1-5, with unresolved D. V lost 5 bases to trimming and J lost 9 bases, with 8 bases between them. The CDR3 runs to 11 residues. CDR1 is MDHEN, CDR2 SYDVKM, per germline. The CDR3 spells CASSGEVPQHF. The CDR3 bases are TGTGCCAGCAGTGGTGAAGTGCCCCAGCATTTT. The full variable domain, completed using reference TRBV28 and TRBJ1-5, is DVKVTQSSRYLVKRTGEKVFLECVQDMDHENMFWYRQDPGLGLRLIYFSYDVKMKEKGDIPEGYSVSREKKERFSLILESASTNQTSMYLCASSGEVPQHFGDGTRLSIL.

This clonotype turned up a few times. J is TRBJ2-2 and V is TRBV20-1, with 7 bases that match TRBD2. CDR3 length: 15 residues. CDR1 and CDR2 (germline): DFQATT, SNEGSKA (reference sequence). Germline trimming cut 3 bases from V and 4 bases from J; bases unmatched to any gene: 8. This chain's CDR3 is CSASSREHVTGELFF. The CDR3 DNA reads TGCAGTGCTAGCTCGCGGGAGCATGTCACCGGGGAGCTGTTTTTT.

The V call is TRBV20-1, the J call TRBJ2-1; unclear D gene. Germline assignment: CDR1 DFQATT and CDR2 SNEGSKA (reference sequence). Trimming took off 6 bases at V and 2 bases at J, with 11 bases between the two ends. The CDR3 is made up of 13 amino acids. The CDR3 region is CSAPRRPYNEQFF. The CDR3, as DNA: TGCAGTGCCCCCCGGCGTCCCTACAATGAGCAGTTCTTC.

A few counts support this clonotype. The J gene is TRBJ2-1, the V gene TRBV29-1; TRBD2 matches 8 bases. The V gene end was trimmed by 3 bases and the J gene end by 8 bases; junction bases not matched to a gene: 3. The CDR3 is made up of 12 amino acids. The germline V gene has CDR1 SQVTM and CDR2 ANQGSEA. The DNA of the CDR3 is TGCAGCGTTGAGGGCGGGAGGCATGAGCAGTTCTTC. The encoded protein is CSVEGGRHEQFF.